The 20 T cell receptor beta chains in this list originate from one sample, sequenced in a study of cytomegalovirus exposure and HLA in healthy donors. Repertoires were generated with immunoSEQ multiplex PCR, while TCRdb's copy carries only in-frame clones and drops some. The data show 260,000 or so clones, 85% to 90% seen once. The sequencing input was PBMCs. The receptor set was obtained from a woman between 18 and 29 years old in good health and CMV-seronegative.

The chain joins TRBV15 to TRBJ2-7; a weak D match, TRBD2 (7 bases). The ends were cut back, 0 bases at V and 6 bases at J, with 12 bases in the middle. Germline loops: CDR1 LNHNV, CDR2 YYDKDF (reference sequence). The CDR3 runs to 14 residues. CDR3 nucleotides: TGTGCCACCAGCAGAGATCTCGGGGGGCGCGAGCAGTACTTC. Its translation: CATSRDLGGREQYF.

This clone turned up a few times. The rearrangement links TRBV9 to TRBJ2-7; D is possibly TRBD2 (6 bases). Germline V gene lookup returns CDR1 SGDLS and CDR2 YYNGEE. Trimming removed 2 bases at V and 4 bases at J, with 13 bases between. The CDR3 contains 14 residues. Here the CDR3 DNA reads TGTGCCAGCAGCGTCCAAGCGGGCCTTTACGAGCAGTACTTC. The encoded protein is CASSVQAGLYEQYF.

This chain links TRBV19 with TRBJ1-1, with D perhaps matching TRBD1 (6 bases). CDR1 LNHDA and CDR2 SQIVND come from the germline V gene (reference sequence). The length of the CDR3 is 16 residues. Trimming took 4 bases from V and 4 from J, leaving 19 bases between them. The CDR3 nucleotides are TGTGCCAGTAGTACCCTACAGGGAAGGGCTGGCACTGAAGCTTTCTTT. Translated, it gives CASSTLQGRAGTEAFF.

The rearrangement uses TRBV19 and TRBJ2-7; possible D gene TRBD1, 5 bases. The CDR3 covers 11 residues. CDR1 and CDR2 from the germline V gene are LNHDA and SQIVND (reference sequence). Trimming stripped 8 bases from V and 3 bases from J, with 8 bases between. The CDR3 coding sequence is TGTGCCAGTGCAGGGCTCTACGAGCAGTACTTC. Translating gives CASAGLYEQYF.

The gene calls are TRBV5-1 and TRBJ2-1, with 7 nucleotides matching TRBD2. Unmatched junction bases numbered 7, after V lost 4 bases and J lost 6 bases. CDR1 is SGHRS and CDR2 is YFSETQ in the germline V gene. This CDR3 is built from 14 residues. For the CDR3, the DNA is TGCGCCAGCAGCACCCGCGGGGGTCTCAATGAGCAGTTCTTC. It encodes CASSTRGGLNEQFF.

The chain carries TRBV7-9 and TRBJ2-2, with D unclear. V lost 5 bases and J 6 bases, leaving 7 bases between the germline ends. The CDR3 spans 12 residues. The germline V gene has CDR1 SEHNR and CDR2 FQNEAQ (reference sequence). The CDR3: CASSPFAGELFF. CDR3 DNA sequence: TGTGCCAGCAGCCCCTTCGCCGGGGAGCTGTTTTTT.

The CDR3 region has the DNA TGTGCCAGCAGCTTATATACAGTCTTGACTGAAGCTTTCTTT. Encoded protein: CASSLYTVLTEAFF. The chain employs TRBV7-2 and TRBJ1-1; D unresolved. The CDR3 extends over 14 amino acids. Germline assignment: CDR1 SGHTA and CDR2 FQGNSA. Trimming left V 2 bases short and J 5 bases short, with 12 bases between. The full variable domain, its missing parts supplied by reference TRBV7-2 and TRBJ1-1, is GAGVSQSPSNKVTEKGKDVELRCDPISGHTALYWYRQSLGQGLEFLIYFQGNSAPDKSGLPSDRFSAERTGGSVSTLTIQRTQQEDSAVYLCASSLYTVLTEAFFGQGTRLTVV.

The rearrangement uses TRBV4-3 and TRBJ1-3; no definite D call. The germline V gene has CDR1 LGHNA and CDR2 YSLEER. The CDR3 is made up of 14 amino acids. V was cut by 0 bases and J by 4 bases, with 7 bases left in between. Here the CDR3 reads CASSQDRGGNTIYF. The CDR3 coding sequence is TGCGCCAGCAGCCAAGACCGTGGCGGAAACACCATATATTTT.

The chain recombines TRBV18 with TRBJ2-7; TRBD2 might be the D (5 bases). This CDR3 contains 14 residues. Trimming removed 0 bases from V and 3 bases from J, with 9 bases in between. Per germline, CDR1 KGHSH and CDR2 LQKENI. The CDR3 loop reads CASSPPSGLYEQYF. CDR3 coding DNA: TGTGCCAGCTCACCACCGAGCGGACTCTACGAGCAGTACTTC.

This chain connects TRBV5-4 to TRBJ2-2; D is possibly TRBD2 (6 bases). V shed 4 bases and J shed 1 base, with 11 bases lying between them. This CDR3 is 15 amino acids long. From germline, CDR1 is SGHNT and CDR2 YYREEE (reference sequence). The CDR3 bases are TGTGCCAGCAGCATCCGGCGGGGGAACACCGGGGAGCTGTTTTTT. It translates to CASSIRRGNTGELFF.

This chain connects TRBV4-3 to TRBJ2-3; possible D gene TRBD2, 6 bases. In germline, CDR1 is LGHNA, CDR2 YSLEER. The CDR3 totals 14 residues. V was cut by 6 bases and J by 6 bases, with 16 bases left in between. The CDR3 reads CASSPGLSGDTQYF. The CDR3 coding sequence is TGCGCCAGCAGTCCGGGACTCTCGGGGGATACGCAGTATTTT.

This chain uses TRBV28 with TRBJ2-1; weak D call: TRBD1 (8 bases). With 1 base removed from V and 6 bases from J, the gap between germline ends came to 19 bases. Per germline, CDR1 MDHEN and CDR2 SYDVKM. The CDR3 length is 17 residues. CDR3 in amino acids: CASSLYEDRAGVNEQFF. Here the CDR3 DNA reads TGTGCCAGCAGTTTATACGAGGACAGGGCGGGGGTCAATGAGCAGTTCTTC.

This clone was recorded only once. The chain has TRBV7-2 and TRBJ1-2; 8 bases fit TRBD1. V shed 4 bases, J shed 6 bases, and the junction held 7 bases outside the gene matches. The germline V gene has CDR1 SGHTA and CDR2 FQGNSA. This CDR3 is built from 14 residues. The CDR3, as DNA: TGTGCCAGCAGCTCCCTCGGACAGGGAAATGGCTACACCTTC. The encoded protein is CASSSLGQGNGYTF.

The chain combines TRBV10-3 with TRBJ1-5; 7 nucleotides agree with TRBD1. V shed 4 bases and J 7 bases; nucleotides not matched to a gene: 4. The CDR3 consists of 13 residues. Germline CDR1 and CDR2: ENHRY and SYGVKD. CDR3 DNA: TGTGCCATCAGTGGGTCGGGACAGCAGCCCCAGCATTTT. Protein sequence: CAISGSGQQPQHF.

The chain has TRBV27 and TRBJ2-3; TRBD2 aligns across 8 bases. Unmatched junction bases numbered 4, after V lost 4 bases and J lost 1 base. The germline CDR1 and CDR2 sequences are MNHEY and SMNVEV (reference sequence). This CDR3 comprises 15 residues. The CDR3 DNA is TGTGCCAGCAGTTCAGCGGGAGTGGGCACAGATACGCAGTATTTT. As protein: CASSSAGVGTDTQYF.

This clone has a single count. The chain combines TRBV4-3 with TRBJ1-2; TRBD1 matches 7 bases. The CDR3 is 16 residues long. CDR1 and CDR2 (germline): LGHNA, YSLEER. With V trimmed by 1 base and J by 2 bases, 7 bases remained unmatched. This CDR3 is CASSQVGRDSNYGYTF. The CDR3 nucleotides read TGCGCCAGCAGCCAAGTAGGCCGGGACAGCAACTATGGCTACACCTTC.

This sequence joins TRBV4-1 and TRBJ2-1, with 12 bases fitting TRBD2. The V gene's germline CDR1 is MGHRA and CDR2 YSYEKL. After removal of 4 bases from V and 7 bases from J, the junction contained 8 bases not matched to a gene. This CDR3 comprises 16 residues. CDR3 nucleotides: TGCGCCAGCAGCCGCCTGACTAGCGGGAGCCCGAATGAGCAGTTCTTC. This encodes CASSRLTSGSPNEQFF.

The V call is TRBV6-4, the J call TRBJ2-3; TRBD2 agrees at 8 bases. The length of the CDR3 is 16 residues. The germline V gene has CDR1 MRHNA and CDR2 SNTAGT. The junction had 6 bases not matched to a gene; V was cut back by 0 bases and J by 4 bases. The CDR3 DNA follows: TGTGCCAGCAGTGACTCCGCAACTAGCGGCCCAGATACGCAGTATTTT. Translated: CASSDSATSGPDTQYF.

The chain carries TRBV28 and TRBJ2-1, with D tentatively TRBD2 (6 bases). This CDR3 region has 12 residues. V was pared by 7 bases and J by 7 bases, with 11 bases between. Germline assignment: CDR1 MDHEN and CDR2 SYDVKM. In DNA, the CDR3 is TGTGCCAGCAAGTCGGGGGAGAATGAGCAGTTCTTC. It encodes CASKSGENEQFF.

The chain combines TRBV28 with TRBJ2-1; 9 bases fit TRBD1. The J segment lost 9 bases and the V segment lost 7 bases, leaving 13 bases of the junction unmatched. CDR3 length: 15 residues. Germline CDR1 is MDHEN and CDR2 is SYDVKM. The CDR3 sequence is CASTYTGTGLAEQFF. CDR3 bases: TGTGCCAGCACTTACACCGGGACAGGGCTTGCTGAGCAGTTCTTC.